What follows are 10 T cell receptor beta chains derived from one specimen sequenced in a study of blood T cell repertoires in COVID-19. Assay used: immunoSEQ multiplex PCR; TCRdb lists only in-frame clones, some missing. The sample has 300,000 or so clones, roughly nine tenths seen once. The sequenced sample consisted of PBMCs or T cells enriched from blood (not recorded which). These receptors were taken from a woman aged 50 to 65 who had been exposed to COVID-19.

The chain is built from TRBV24-1 and TRBJ1-2, with 8 bases that match TRBD1. Germline CDR1 reads KGHDR; CDR2 reads SFDVKD. The V and J ends lost 3 bases and 7 bases, in that order; junction bases with no gene match: 3. This CDR3 comprises 13 residues. The CDR3 nucleotides are TGTGCCACCAGTGATCCAGGGGGCCGTGGCTACACCTTC. Its translation: CATSDPGGRGYTF.

The chain joins TRBV13 to TRBJ2-7; TRBD2 might be the D (6 bases). V lost 4 bases and J lost 6, with 16 bases in between. The V gene's germline CDR1 is PRHDT and CDR2 FYEKMQ (reference sequence). This CDR3 region has 14 residues. The CDR3, as DNA: TGTGCCAGCAGCTCGGGAGAATATCTTCGCGAGCAGTACTTC. It translates to CASSSGEYLREQYF.

This chain joins TRBV2 and TRBJ1-6; a possible D gene is TRBD1 (6 bases). Germline CDR1 and CDR2: SNHLY and FYNNEI. V lost 7 bases and J lost 7, with 14 bases in between. This CDR3 comprises 14 residues. CDR3 DNA: TGTGCCAGCAACCTGGACAGAGAAAATTCACCCCTCCACTTT. It codes for CASNLDRENSPLHF.

The chain joins TRBV13 to TRBJ1-2, with 8 positions matching TRBD1. Germline loops: CDR1 PRHDT, CDR2 FYEKMQ (reference sequence). With 2 bases clipped from V and 8 bases from J, the junction kept 7 bases outside the gene matches. This CDR3 spans 14 amino acids. CDR3 region: CASSLNRGERGYTF. CDR3 bases: TGTGCCAGCAGCTTAAACAGGGGGGAAAGGGGCTACACCTTC.

The chain links TRBV18 to TRBJ2-1; a possible D gene is TRBD2 (5 bases). The V gene lost 6 bases and the J gene lost 8 bases, with 11 bases spanning the gap. The CDR3 runs 12 residues. CDR1 KGHSH and CDR2 LQKENI come from the germline V gene. CDR3 protein: CASSPLGDEQFF. CDR3 DNA sequence: TGTGCCAGCTCCCCTCTCGGGGATGAGCAGTTCTTC.

This clone was found a few times. This chain connects TRBV11-2 to TRBJ2-7; D is possibly TRBD2 (6 bases). V was shortened by 1 base and J by 6 bases, with 10 bases between the two germline ends. Per germline, CDR1 SGHAT and CDR2 FQNNGV. This CDR3 has 13 residues. The CDR3 region has the DNA TGTGCCAGCAGCTTAGTGGGGGGTTCCGAGCAGTACTTC. It translates to CASSLVGGSEQYF.

V and J are TRBV28 and TRBJ2-1; TRBD1 matches 10 bases. Trimming at V came to 6 bases and at J to 3 bases, leaving 20 bases not matched to a gene. The CDR3 is 20 residues long. Germline V gene sequence: CDR1 MDHEN, CDR2 SYDVKM. This chain's CDR3 is CASSPFGGQGPTWGYNEQFF. The CDR3, as DNA: TGTGCCAGCAGCCCCTTTGGGGGACAGGGGCCTACATGGGGCTACAATGAGCAGTTCTTC.

This clone was recorded a few times. J is TRBJ1-1 and V is TRBV5-1; TRBD1 is a possible D gene (6 bases). This CDR3 spans 17 amino acids. Trimming shortened V by 3 bases and J by 0 bases, and 18 bases separated the two germline ends. Germline V gene sequence: CDR1 SGHRS, CDR2 YFSETQ. DNA for the CDR3: TGCGCCAGCAGCTGGGGAATCGGACAGACGATGAACACTGAAGCTTTCTTT. Translated, it gives CASSWGIGQTMNTEAFF.

The chain joins TRBV15 to TRBJ1-5, with a weak D call TRBD1 (6 bases). V lost 0 bases and J lost 4, with 10 bases in between. This CDR3 is 15 amino acids long. Per germline, CDR1 LNHNV and CDR2 YYDKDF (reference sequence). This chain's CDR3 is CATSRDRGANQPQHF. As DNA, the CDR3 is TGTGCCACCAGCAGAGATCGGGGGGCAAATCAGCCCCAGCATTTT. Full variable domain (outside the CDR3, taken from reference TRBV15 and TRBJ1-5): DAMVIQNPRYQVTQFGKPVTLSCSQTLNHNVMYWYQQKSSQAPKLLFHYYDKDFNNEADTPDNFQSRRPNTSFCFLDIRSPGLGDTAMYLCATSRDRGANQPQHFGDGTRLSIL.

The V call is TRBV27, the J call TRBJ1-4, with TRBD1 matching 9 bases. The CDR3 is 15 residues long. With 6 bases clipped from V and 7 bases from J, the junction kept 9 bases outside the gene matches. The germline V gene has CDR1 MNHEY and CDR2 SMNVEV (reference sequence). The chain's CDR3 is CASSLNRGRAEKLFF. CDR3 nucleotides: TGTGCCAGCAGCCTCAACAGGGGGCGCGCTGAAAAACTGTTTTTT.